This T cell receptor beta chain appears in the sequencing data of a study of cytomegalovirus exposure and HLA in healthy donors. General study findings and limits: In a later analysis, donors in an Asian-associated ancestry cluster reportedly had fewer N-insertions in productive TCRs than the cohort mean. Sequencing depth roughly uniform across donors was assumed in presence/absence analyses. In a later analysis, specific HLA alleles were associated with under 20,000 TCR beta sequences at a 0.05 false discovery rate.

Remarks on this clone: Its antigen is not known.

CDR1 is MNHEY and CDR2 is SMNVEV in the germline V gene (reference sequence). CDR3 length: 14 amino acids. The V and J ends lost 8 bases and 0 bases respectively, with 12 bases between them. The PCR was carried out with 60 Vbeta primers and 13 Jbeta primers. Sequencing used immunoSEQ multiplex PCR; TCRdb keeps in-frame clones, though not all of them. This table has about 130,000 clones, more than 70% appearing once. The V call is TRBV27, the J call TRBJ2-3; D gene uncertain. Specimen: PBMCs. This clonotype was sampled from a man younger than 45 in good health and CMV-seronegative. The CDR3 loop is CASAVWPSTDTQYF. Written as DNA, the CDR3 is TGTGCCAGCGCTGTCTGGCCTAGCACAGATACGCAGTATTTT.